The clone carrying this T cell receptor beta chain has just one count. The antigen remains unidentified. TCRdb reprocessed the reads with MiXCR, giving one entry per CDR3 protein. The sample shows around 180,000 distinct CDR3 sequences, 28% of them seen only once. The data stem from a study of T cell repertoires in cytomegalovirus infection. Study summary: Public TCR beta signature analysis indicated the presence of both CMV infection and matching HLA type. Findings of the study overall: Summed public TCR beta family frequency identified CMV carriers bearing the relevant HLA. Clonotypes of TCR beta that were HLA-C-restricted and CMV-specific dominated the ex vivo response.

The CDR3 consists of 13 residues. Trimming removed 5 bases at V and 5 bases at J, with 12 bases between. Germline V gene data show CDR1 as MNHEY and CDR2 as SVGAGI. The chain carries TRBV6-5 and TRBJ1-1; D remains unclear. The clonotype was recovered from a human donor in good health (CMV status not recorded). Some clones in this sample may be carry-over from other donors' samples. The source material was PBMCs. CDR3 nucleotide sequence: TGTGCCAGCAGTGTTTTACTGGGAACTGAAGCTTTCTTT. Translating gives CASSVLLGTEAFF.